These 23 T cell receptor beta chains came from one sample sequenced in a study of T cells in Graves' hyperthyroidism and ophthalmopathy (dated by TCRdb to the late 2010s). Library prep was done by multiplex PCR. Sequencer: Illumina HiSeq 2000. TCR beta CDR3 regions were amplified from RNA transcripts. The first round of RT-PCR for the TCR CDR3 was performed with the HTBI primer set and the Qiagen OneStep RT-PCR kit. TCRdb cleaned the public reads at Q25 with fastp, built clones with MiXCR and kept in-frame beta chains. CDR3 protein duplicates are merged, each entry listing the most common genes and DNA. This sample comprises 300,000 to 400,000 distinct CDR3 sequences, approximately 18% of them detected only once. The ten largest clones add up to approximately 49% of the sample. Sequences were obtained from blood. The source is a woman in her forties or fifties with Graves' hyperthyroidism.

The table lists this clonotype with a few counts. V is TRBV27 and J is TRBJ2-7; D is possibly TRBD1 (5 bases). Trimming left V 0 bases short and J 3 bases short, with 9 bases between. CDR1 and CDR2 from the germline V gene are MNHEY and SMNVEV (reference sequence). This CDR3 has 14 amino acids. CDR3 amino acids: CASSLSKDNYEQYV. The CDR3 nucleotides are TGTGCCAGCAGTTTATCAAAGGACAACTACGAGCAGTACGTC.

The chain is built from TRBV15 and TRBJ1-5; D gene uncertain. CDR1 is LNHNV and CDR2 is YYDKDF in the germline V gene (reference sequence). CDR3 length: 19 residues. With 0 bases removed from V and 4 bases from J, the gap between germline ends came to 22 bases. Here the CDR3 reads CATSRDSSVSGSTNQPQHF. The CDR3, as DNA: TGTGCCACCAGCAGAGATTCTAGTGTCTCGGGGTCCACTAATCAGCCCCAGCATTTT.

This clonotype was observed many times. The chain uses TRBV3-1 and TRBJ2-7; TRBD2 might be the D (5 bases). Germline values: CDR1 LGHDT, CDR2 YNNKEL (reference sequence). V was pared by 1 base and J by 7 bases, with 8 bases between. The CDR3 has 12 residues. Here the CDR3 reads CASSQGGWEQYF. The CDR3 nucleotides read TGTGCCAGCAGCCAAGGAGGGTGGGAGCAGTACTTC.

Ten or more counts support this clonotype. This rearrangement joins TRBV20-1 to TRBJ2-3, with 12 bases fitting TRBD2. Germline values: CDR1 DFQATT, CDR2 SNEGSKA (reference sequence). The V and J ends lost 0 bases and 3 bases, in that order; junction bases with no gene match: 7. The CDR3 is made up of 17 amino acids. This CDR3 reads CSARDQASGRGTDTQYF. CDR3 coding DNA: TGCAGTGCTAGAGATCAGGCTAGCGGGAGGGGTACAGATACGCAGTATTTT.

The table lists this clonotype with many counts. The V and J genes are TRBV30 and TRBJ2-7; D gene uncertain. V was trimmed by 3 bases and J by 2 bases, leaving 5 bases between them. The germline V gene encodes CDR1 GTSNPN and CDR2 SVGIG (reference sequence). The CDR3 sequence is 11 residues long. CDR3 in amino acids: CAWSVTYEQYF. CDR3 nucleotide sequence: TGTGCCTGGAGCGTGACCTACGAGCAGTACTTC.

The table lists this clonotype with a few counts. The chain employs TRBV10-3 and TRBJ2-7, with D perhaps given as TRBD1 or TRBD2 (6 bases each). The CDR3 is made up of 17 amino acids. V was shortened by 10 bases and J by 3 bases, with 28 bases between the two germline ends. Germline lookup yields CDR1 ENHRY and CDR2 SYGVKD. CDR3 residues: CATGDGDTALNVYEQYF. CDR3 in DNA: TGTGCCACGGGGGACGGGGACACAGCGTTAAATGTCTACGAGCAGTACTTC.

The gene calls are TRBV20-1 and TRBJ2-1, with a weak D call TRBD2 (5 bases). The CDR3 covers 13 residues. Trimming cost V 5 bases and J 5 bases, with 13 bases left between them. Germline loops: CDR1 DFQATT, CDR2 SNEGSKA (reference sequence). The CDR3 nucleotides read TGCAGTGCTTTGCACGGACTTAACAATGAGCAGTTCTTC. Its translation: CSALHGLNNEQFF.

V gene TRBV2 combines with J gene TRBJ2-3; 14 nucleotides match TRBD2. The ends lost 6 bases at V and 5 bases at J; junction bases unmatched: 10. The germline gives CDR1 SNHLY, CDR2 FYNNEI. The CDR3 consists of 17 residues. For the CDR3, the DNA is TGTGCCAGCAGGACCCCCGGACTAGCGGGAGGACAAGATACGCAGTATTTT. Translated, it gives CASRTPGLAGGQDTQYF. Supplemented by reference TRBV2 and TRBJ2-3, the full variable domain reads EPEVTQTPSHQVTQMGQEVILRCVPISNHLYFYWYRQILGQKVEFLVSFYNNEISEKSEIFDDQFSVERPDGSNFTLKIRSTKLEDSAMYFCASRTPGLAGGQDTQYFGPGTRLTVL.

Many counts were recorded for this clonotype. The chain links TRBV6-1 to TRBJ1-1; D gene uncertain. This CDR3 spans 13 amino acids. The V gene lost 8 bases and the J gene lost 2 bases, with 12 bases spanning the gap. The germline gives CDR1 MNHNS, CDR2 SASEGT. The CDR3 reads CASRVSLNTEAFF. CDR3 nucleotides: TGTGCCAGCCGAGTCAGCCTCAACACTGAAGCTTTCTTT.

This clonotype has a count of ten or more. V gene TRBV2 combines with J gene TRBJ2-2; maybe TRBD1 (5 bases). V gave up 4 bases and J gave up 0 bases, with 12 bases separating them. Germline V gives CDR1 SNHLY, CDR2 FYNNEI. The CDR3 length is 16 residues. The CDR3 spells CASSAGQSANTGELFF. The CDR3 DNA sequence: TGTGCCAGCAGTGCAGGGCAGAGTGCGAACACCGGGGAGCTGTTTTTT.

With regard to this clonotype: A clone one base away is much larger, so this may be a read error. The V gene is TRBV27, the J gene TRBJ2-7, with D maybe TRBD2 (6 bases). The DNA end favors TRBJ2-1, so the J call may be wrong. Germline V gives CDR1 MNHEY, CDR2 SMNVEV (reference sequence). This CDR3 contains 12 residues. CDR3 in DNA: TGTGCCAGCGGGTACGGGAGCTACGAGCAGTTCTTC. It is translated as CASGYGSYEQFF.

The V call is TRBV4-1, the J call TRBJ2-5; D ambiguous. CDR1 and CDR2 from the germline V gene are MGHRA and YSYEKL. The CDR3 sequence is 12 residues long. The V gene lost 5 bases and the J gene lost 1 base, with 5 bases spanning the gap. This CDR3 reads CASSTTQETQYF. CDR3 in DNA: TGCGCCAGCAGCACCACCCAAGAGACCCAGTACTTC.

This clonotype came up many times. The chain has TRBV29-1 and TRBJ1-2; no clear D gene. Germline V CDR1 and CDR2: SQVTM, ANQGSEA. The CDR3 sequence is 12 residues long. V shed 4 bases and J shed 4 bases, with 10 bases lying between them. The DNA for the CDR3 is TGCAGCGTTGTGGAGGGCTCCTATGGCTACACCTTC. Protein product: CSVVEGSYGYTF.

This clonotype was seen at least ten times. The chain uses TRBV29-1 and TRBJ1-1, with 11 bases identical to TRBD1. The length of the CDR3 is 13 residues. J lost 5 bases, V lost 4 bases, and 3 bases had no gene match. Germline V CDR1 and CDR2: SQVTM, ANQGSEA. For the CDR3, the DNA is TGCAGCGTTGCGGACAGGGGGCCTACTGAAGCTTTCTTT. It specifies CSVADRGPTEAFF.

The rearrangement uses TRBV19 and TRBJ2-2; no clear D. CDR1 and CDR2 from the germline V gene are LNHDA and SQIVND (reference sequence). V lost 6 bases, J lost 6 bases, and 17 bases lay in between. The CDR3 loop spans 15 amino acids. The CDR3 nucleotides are TGTGCCAGTAGAAGGTCAGCCTCGTCCCCCGGGGAGCTGTTTTTT. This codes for CASRRSASSPGELFF.

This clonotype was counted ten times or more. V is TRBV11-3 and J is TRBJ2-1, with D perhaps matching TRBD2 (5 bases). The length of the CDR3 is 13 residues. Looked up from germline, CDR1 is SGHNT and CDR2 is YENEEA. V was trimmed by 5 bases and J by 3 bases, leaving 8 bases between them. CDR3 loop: CASSLGIYNEQFF. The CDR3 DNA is TGTGCCAGCAGCCTCGGGATCTACAATGAGCAGTTCTTC.

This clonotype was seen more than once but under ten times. For the CDR3, the DNA is TGTGCCAGCGGCCTCACCGGGGAGCTGTTTTTT. Translated, it gives CASGLTGELFF. The J gene is TRBJ2-2, the V gene TRBV6-1; D uncertain. The CDR3 extends over 11 amino acids. Germline CDR1 reads MNHNS; CDR2 reads SASEGT. V lost 8 bases to trimming and J lost 4 bases, with 5 bases between them.

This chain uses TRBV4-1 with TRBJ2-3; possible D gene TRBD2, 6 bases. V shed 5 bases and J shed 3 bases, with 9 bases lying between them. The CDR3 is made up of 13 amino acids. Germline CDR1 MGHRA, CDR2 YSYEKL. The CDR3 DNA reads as TGCGCCAGCAGCTGGGGGGTAACAGATACGCAGTATTTT. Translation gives CASSWGVTDTQYF.

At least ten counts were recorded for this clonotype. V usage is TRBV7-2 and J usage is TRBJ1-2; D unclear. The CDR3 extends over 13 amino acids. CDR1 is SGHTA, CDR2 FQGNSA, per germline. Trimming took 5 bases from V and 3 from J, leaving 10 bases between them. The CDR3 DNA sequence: TGTGCCAGCAGCCAAGGGAGTCACTATGGCTACACCTTC. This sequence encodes CASSQGSHYGYTF.

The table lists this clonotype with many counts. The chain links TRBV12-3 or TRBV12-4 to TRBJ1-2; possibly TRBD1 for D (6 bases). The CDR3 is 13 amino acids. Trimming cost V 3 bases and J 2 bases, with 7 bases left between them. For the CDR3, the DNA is TGTGCCAGCAGTTTGGGGACAAACTATGGCTACACCTTC. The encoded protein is CASSLGTNYGYTF.

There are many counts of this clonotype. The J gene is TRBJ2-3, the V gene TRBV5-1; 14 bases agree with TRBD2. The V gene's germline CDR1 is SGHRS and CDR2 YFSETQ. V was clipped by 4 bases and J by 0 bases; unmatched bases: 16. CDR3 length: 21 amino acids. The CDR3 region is CASSTGTSGSIIPISTDTQYF. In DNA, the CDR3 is TGCGCCAGCAGCACCGGGACTAGCGGGAGCATTATCCCCATTAGCACAGATACGCAGTATTTT.

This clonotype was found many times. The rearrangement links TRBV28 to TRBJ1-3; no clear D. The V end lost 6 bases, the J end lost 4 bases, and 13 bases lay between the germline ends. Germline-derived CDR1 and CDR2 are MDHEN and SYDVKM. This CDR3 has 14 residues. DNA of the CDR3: TGTGCCAGCAGGACGATTGGCGGGGGAAACACCATATATTTT. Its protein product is CASRTIGGGNTIYF.

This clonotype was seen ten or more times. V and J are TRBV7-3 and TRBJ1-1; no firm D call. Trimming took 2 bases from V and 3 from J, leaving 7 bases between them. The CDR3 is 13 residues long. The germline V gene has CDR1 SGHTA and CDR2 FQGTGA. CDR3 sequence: CASSLEEDTEAFF. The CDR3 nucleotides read TGTGCCAGCAGCTTAGAGGAGGACACTGAAGCTTTCTTT.